The 22 T cell receptor beta chains below come from one sample, sequenced in a study of human T cells and chemical hapten exposure. TCRdb redid the calling of the RACE reads with MiXCR, one entry per CDR3 protein. The table records approximately 32,000 distinct CDR3 sequences, roughly 12% of them present only once. Time point given: pre-sensitization, week 0. Regarding treatment: therapeutic diphenylcyclopropenone sensitization with weekly scalp DPC. From whole blood left unfractionated, total RNA was extracted. The source was whole blood, collected in connection with sensitization to the hapten diphenylcyclopropenone (DPC). All receptors come from a woman aged 40 to 50 with alopecia areata. Some clones in this sample may be carry-over from other donors' samples.

This clonotype turned up a few times. V is TRBV28 and J is TRBJ1-5; the D is unclear. The CDR3 is made up of 15 amino acids. The V gene lost 0 bases and the J gene lost 2 bases, with 8 bases spanning the gap. The germline V gene has CDR1 MDHEN and CDR2 SYDVKM. The CDR3 DNA is TGTGCCAGCAGTTTATGGCCAGGAGGCAATCAGCCCCAGCATTTT. Residues: CASSLWPGGNQPQHF.

This clonotype was counted ten times or more. The V gene is TRBV7-3, the J gene TRBJ1-1; D gene ambiguous. CDR3 length: 13 residues. V was shortened by 1 base and J by 2 bases, with 5 bases between the two germline ends. Looked up from germline, CDR1 is SGHTA and CDR2 is FQGTGA. The CDR3 nucleotides read TGTGCCAGCAGCTTAAATATCAACACTGAAGCTTTCTTT. This encodes CASSLNINTEAFF. Filled out from reference TRBV7-3 and TRBJ1-1, the complete variable domain reads GAGVSQTPSNKVTEKGKYVELRCDPISGHTALYWYRQSLGQGPEFLIYFQGTGAADDSGLPNDRFFAVRPEGSVSTLKIQRTERGDSAVYLCASSLNINTEAFFGQGTRLTVV.

This clonotype showed up many times. The chain employs TRBV6-5 and TRBJ2-3, with D possibly TRBD2 on 6 matching bases. CDR1 is MNHEY and CDR2 is SVGAGI in the germline V gene. V lost 6 bases to trimming and J lost 4 bases, with 17 bases between them. The CDR3 runs 15 residues. CDR3 nucleotide sequence: TGTGCCAGCAGACCCTCCGGCGGGGTCCCAGATACGCAGTATTTT. Protein sequence: CASRPSGGVPDTQYF.

The chain couples TRBV10-3 to TRBJ1-1; a weak D match, TRBD1 (5 bases). V was trimmed by 6 bases and J by 4 bases, leaving 6 bases between them. Germline CDR1 and CDR2: ENHRY and SYGVKD. This CDR3 has 11 residues. CDR3 coding DNA: TGTGCCATCAGGGGGCCCACTGAAGCTTTCTTT. As protein: CAIRGPTEAFF.

In this sample, this clonotype turned up many times. V usage is TRBV28 and J usage is TRBJ2-5; D may match TRBD1 or TRBD2 (5 bases each). Trimming took 2 bases from V and 6 from J, leaving 13 bases between them. Germline CDR1 reads MDHEN; CDR2 reads SYDVKM. There are 14 residues in the CDR3. The CDR3 DNA reads as TGTGCCAGCAGTTTAGGGGGACCGGCGAAGACCCAGTACTTC. This sequence encodes CASSLGGPAKTQYF.

The rearrangement uses TRBV20-1 and TRBJ2-3, with D perhaps TRBD2 (7 bases). This CDR3 spans 14 amino acids. Trimming cost V 6 bases and J 1 base, with 14 bases left between them. Germline CDR1 and CDR2: DFQATT and SNEGSKA (reference sequence). CDR3 loop: CSAKGGLRTDTQYF. CDR3 nucleotide sequence: TGCAGTGCAAAGGGGGGGCTGCGCACAGATACGCAGTATTTT.

With regard to this clonotype: A much larger clone lies a single base off, so this may be a read error. The J gene is TRBJ2-2, the V gene TRBV7-9, with 11 nucleotides matching TRBD2. Germline V gene sequence: CDR1 SEHNR, CDR2 FQNEAQ (reference sequence). This CDR3 has 19 amino acids. The CDR3 is CASSTLIAGGQQNTRELFF. CDR3 sequence (DNA): TGTGCCAGCAGTACCCTCATAGCGGGAGGGCAGCAGAACACCCGGGAGCTGTTTTTT.

This chain uses TRBV18 with TRBJ1-1; TRBD1 is a possible D gene (6 bases). The CDR3 contains 14 residues. Trimming stripped 3 bases from V and 0 bases from J, with 8 bases between. Germline V gene lookup returns CDR1 KGHSH and CDR2 LQKENI. This chain's CDR3 is CASSPGHLNTEAFF. DNA for the CDR3: TGTGCCAGCTCACCGGGACACCTGAACACTGAAGCTTTCTTT.

This clonotype was seen repeatedly, ten times or more. The V call is TRBV10-2, the J call TRBJ2-5, with 8 bases that match TRBD1. This CDR3 has 13 amino acids. CDR1 and CDR2 (germline): WSHSY, SAAADI. V lost 7 bases to trimming and J lost 3 bases; unmatched junction nucleotides: 4. The CDR3 loop reads CASTPTGEETQYF. DNA for the CDR3: TGCGCCAGCACCCCGACAGGGGAAGAGACCCAGTACTTC.

In this sample, this clonotype turned up a few times. V gene TRBV7-2 combines with J gene TRBJ1-6, with D uncertain. This CDR3 is 14 amino acids long. The V gene lost 7 bases and the J gene lost 0 bases, with 7 bases spanning the gap. Germline V CDR1 and CDR2: SGHTA, FQGNSA. The chain's CDR3 is CASTQSSYNSPLHF. CDR3 nucleotides: TGTGCCAGCACCCAGAGCTCCTATAATTCACCCCTCCACTTT.

There are a few counts of this clonotype. The chain has TRBV15 and TRBJ2-1; TRBD1 matches 11 bases. The length of the CDR3 is 13 residues. V lost 3 bases, J lost 10 bases, and 2 bases stayed unmatched. The germline V gene encodes CDR1 LNHNV and CDR2 YYDKDF (reference sequence). The CDR3 reads CATSRDRGHEQFF. The CDR3 DNA sequence: TGTGCCACCAGCAGGGACAGGGGGCACGAGCAGTTCTTC.

This clonotype was seen a handful of times. This chain links TRBV20-1 with TRBJ2-2; maybe TRBD2 (6 bases). The CDR3 sequence is 13 residues long. V shed 1 base and J shed 6 bases, with 9 bases lying between them. Germline V gene lookup returns CDR1 DFQATT and CDR2 SNEGSKA (reference sequence). For the CDR3, the DNA is TGCAGTGCTAGAGCGCCGGGGGCCGGGGAGCTGTTTTTT. Residues: CSARAPGAGELFF.

This clonotype came up many times. The V and J genes are TRBV4-1 and TRBJ1-2; D might be TRBD1 (5 bases). The V end lost 0 bases, the J end lost 4 bases, and 12 bases lay between the germline ends. CDR1 MGHRA and CDR2 YSYEKL come from the germline V gene. CDR3 length: 15 amino acids. The CDR3: CASSQEVTVSYGYTF. The CDR3, as DNA: TGCGCCAGCAGCCAAGAGGTGACAGTCTCCTATGGCTACACCTTC.

Many counts were recorded for this clonotype. The rearrangement joins TRBV3-1 to TRBJ2-7; D remains ambiguous. The germline gives CDR1 LGHDT, CDR2 YNNKEL (reference sequence). The CDR3 length is 13 residues. V lost 4 bases to trimming and J lost 0 bases, with 7 bases between them. The CDR3 DNA reads as TGTGCCAGCAGCCCGGAGAGCTCCTACGAGCAGTACTTC. Translated, it gives CASSPESSYEQYF.

This clonotype showed up many times. The chain employs TRBV29-1 and TRBJ2-7; D gene unclear. V dropped 2 bases and J dropped 2 bases, with 7 bases sitting between them. CDR1 and CDR2 (germline): SQVTM, ANQGSEA. The CDR3 loop spans 12 amino acids. The chain's CDR3 is CSVELGTYEQYF. The CDR3 DNA reads as TGCAGCGTTGAACTCGGAACCTACGAGCAGTACTTC.

This clonotype ranks as medium-sized. The chain is built from TRBV10-3 and TRBJ1-2; weak D call: TRBD1 (6 bases). The CDR3 is 12 amino acids. V gave up 7 bases and J gave up 7 bases, with 13 bases separating them. Germline V gives CDR1 ENHRY, CDR2 SYGVKD. The CDR3 loop reads CAIKDRLVGYTF. DNA for the CDR3: TGTGCCATCAAAGACAGGCTCGTTGGCTACACCTTC.

The sample holds a few counts of this clonotype. This CDR3 is CASSPGQGSMNTEAFF. The CDR3 bases are TGTGCCAGCAGTCCGGGACAGGGATCCATGAACACTGAAGCTTTCTTT. The J gene is TRBJ1-1, the V gene TRBV28, with 9 bases aligning to TRBD1. This CDR3 has 16 amino acids. After removal of 5 bases from V and 0 bases from J, the junction contained 7 bases not matched to a gene. CDR1 is MDHEN and CDR2 is SYDVKM in the germline V gene.

This clonotype was found many times. The genes are TRBV5-1 and TRBJ1-5; 10 nucleotides line up with TRBD1. The V gene end was trimmed by 5 bases and the J gene end by 6 bases; junction bases not matched to a gene: 8. From germline, CDR1 is SGHRS and CDR2 YFSETQ. The CDR3 is 15 amino acids. Here the CDR3 DNA reads TGCGCCAGCAGATCCGGGACAGGGGAAGGTCAGCCCCAGCATTTT. Translated: CASRSGTGEGQPQHF.

The DNA for the CDR3 is TGCGCCAGCAGAGGGGTTGGCGGAAACACCATATATTTT. It specifies CASRGVGGNTIYF. This rearrangement joins TRBV10-2 to TRBJ1-3, with D possibly TRBD1 on 5 matching bases. V lost 6 bases to trimming and J lost 4 bases, with 10 bases between them. Per germline, CDR1 WSHSY and CDR2 SAAADI. CDR3 length: 13 residues.

This clonotype was counted between two and nine times. This CDR3 is CASSQVRAGDFSSYEQYF. As DNA, the CDR3 is TGTGCCAGCAGCCAAGTTCGAGCGGGAGATTTTTCCTCCTACGAGCAGTACTTC. The chain employs TRBV4-2 and TRBJ2-7; 8 nucleotides agree with TRBD2. Germline-derived CDR1 and CDR2 are LGHNA and YNFKEQ. Trimming took 1 base from V and 0 from J; bases not matched to a gene: 11. This CDR3 is built from 18 residues.

This clonotype appeared many times. The V call is TRBV11-3, the J call TRBJ2-5; D call uncertain. V lost 2 bases and J 5 bases, leaving 12 bases between the germline ends. Germline CDR1 is SGHNT and CDR2 is YENEEA. The CDR3 spans 14 residues. The DNA of the CDR3 is TGTGCCAGCAGCTTATACAGCGCCGCTGAGACCCAGTACTTC. Protein sequence: CASSLYSAAETQYF. Full variable domain (rest looked up from reference TRBV11-3 and TRBJ2-5): EAGVVQSPRYKIIEKKQPVAFWCNPISGHNTLYWYLQNLGQGPELLIRYENEEAVDDSQLPKDRFSAERLKGVDSTLKIQPAELGDSAVYLCASSLYSAAETQYFGPGTRLLVL.

This clonotype is medium-sized within its sample. The chain couples TRBV5-1 to TRBJ2-1; 11 nucleotides agree with TRBD1. The V gene's germline CDR1 is SGHRS and CDR2 YFSETQ. The CDR3 extends over 15 amino acids. V lost 4 bases to trimming and J lost 4 bases; unmatched junction nucleotides: 4. CDR3 coding DNA: TGCGCCAGCAGCGTAGGACAGGGGGCATACAATGAGCAGTTCTTC. It yields the protein CASSVGQGAYNEQFF.